The 14 T cell receptor beta chains below all came from one sample that was sequenced in a study of blood T cells in healthy people across ages. PCR was performed a second time for 7 to 11 cycles using a sample-barcoded 5' primer and a J-beta primer mix. TCRdb re-called the 5' RACE reads through MiXCR, storing one row per CDR3 protein. The table lists about 290,000 distinct CDR3 sequences, roughly a quarter of them singletons. Sequenced sample: blood. These receptors all stem from a woman between 70 and 85 years old in good health.

This clonotype came up a few times. The chain carries TRBV6-5 and TRBJ2-5, with TRBD1 as a possible D gene (6 bases). The J call is uncertain, as TRBJ2-7 better fits the DNA end. This CDR3 comprises 13 residues. In germline, CDR1 is MNHEY, CDR2 SVGAGI. Here the CDR3 reads CASSLQGTGEQYF. The CDR3 DNA follows: TGTGCCAGCAGTCTCCAGGGGACGGGCGAGCAGTACTTC.

The CDR3 region has the DNA TGTGCCAGCAGCCCACGCCGGACGGAGAATAGCAATCAGCCCCAGCATTTT. Translated: CASSPRRTENSNQPQHF. V and J are TRBV7-8 and TRBJ1-5, with D hard to call. The CDR3 spans 17 residues. CDR1 and CDR2 (germline): SGHVS, FQNEAQ. V shed 5 bases and J shed 0 bases, with 17 bases lying between them.

This clonotype has only a few counts. The chain has TRBV4-2 and TRBJ1-3, with D uncertain. Trimming removed 10 bases at V and 3 bases at J, with 13 bases between. This CDR3 has 13 residues. CDR1 is LGHNA and CDR2 is YNFKEQ in the germline V gene. In DNA form, the CDR3 reads TGTGCCACCACTGGCAGGAGTGGAAACACCATATATTTT. Residues: CATTGRSGNTIYF.

This clonotype was counted between two and nine times. The chain combines TRBV13 with TRBJ2-7; either TRBD1 or TRBD2 may fit D (5 bases each). The CDR3 spans 15 residues. Trimming removed 0 bases at V and 6 bases at J, with 15 bases between. In germline, CDR1 is PRHDT, CDR2 FYEKMQ (reference sequence). The CDR3 region has the DNA TGTGCCAGCAGCTTAGGCATCAAGCGGACACTCGAGCAGTACTTC. This codes for CASSLGIKRTLEQYF.

This clonotype was counted once. The V call is TRBV2, the J call TRBJ2-7, with TRBD1 identical over 7 bases. CDR1 and CDR2 from the germline V gene are SNHLY and FYNNEI. The CDR3 is made up of 13 amino acids. Trimming at V came to 9 bases and at J to 5 bases, leaving 10 bases not matched to a gene. The CDR3 DNA sequence: TGTGCCAGTCGCGGACAGGCCCCACACGAGCAGTACTTC. This encodes CASRGQAPHEQYF.

The genes are TRBV11-2 and TRBJ1-2; D possibly corresponds to TRBD1 (5 bases). The CDR3 totals 13 residues. V lost 8 bases and J 4 bases, leaving 14 bases between the germline ends. Per germline, CDR1 SGHAT and CDR2 FQNNGV. The DNA of the CDR3 is TGTGCCAGCGTCCCAACAGGCGGCTATGGCTACACCTTC. Its translation: CASVPTGGYGYTF.

The chain links TRBV5-1 to TRBJ2-1; D is uncertain. CDR3 length: 15 residues. CDR1 and CDR2 (germline): SGHRS, YFSETQ. V gave up 0 bases and J gave up 6 bases, with 13 bases separating them. This CDR3 is CASSLGERLGNEQFF. The CDR3 coding sequence is TGCGCCAGCAGCTTGGGTGAACGTTTGGGCAATGAGCAGTTCTTC.

This clonotype has just a few counts. The chain couples TRBV5-1 to TRBJ2-2; D not certain. V lost 0 bases, J lost 0 bases, and 6 bases lay in between. The CDR3 extends over 15 amino acids. Per germline, CDR1 SGHRS and CDR2 YFSETQ. The CDR3 DNA is TGCGCCAGCAGCTTGGGAAACCCGAACACCGGGGAGCTGTTTTTT. Translated, it gives CASSLGNPNTGELFF.

This clonotype showed up many times. The CDR3 protein is CASSQGLAGVYEQFF. CDR3 bases: TGCGCCAGCAGCCAGGGACTAGCGGGAGTCTATGAGCAGTTCTTC. The gene calls are TRBV4-3 and TRBJ2-1, with 14 bases fitting TRBD2. Germline V CDR1 and CDR2: LGHNA, YSLEER. This CDR3 region has 15 residues. V trimming: 3 bases; J trimming: 8 bases; junction bases outside the gene matches: 3.

This rearrangement joins TRBV28 to TRBJ1-1; perhaps TRBD1 as D (5 bases). This CDR3 has 13 amino acids. V dropped 4 bases and J dropped 6 bases, with 12 bases sitting between them. Per germline, CDR1 MDHEN and CDR2 SYDVKM. The CDR3 sequence is CASSSGTGAEAFF. DNA for the CDR3: TGTGCCAGCAGTTCAGGGACGGGGGCTGAAGCTTTCTTT.

The chain couples TRBV3-1 to TRBJ1-2; D remains unclear. Germline V gene lookup returns CDR1 LGHDT and CDR2 YNNKEL (reference sequence). V dropped 4 bases and J dropped 4 bases, with 13 bases sitting between them. The CDR3 extends over 14 amino acids. CDR3 nucleotides: TGTGCCAGCAGCCCGGAAGGACCTTTCTATGGCTACACCTTC. It specifies CASSPEGPFYGYTF.

This chain uses TRBV28 with TRBJ1-2; D perhaps matches TRBD1 (6 bases). V lost 6 bases and J lost 8, with 19 bases in between. The CDR3 sequence is 14 residues long. Germline V gene lookup returns CDR1 MDHEN and CDR2 SYDVKM. CDR3 coding DNA: TGTGCCAGCAGGTTGGGGGGGCCAGGTCGGGGCTACACCTTC. This encodes CASRLGGPGRGYTF.

The rearrangement uses TRBV19 and TRBJ2-7; D not resolved. Germline lookup yields CDR1 LNHDA and CDR2 SQIVND (reference sequence). The CDR3 loop spans 15 amino acids. V was cut by 0 bases and J by 0 bases, with 9 bases left in between. This CDR3 is CASSIEGRSSYEQYF. CDR3 DNA: TGTGCCAGTAGTATAGAAGGCAGGAGCTCCTACGAGCAGTACTTC.

This chain joins TRBV6-2 or TRBV6-3 and TRBJ2-1; 8 bases are shared with TRBD2. J lost 9 bases, V lost 8 bases, and 12 bases had no gene match. Germline CDR1 is MNHEY and CDR2 is SVGEGT. This CDR3 is 14 amino acids long. The CDR3 is CASLPGLVIGEQFF. The CDR3 region has the DNA TGTGCCAGCCTTCCGGGACTAGTCATTGGTGAGCAGTTCTTC.